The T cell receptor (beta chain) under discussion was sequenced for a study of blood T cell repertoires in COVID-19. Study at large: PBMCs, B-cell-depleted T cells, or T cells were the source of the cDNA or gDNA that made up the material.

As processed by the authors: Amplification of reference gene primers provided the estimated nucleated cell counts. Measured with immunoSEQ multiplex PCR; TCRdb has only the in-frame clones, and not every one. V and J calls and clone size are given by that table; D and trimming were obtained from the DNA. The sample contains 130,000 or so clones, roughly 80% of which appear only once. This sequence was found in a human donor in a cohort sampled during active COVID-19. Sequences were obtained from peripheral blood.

CDR3 residues: CASSPRVGLAYEQYF. The CDR3 nucleotides read TGTGCCAGCAGCCCTAGAGTGGGACTGGCCTACGAGCAGTACTTC. This chain connects TRBV13 to TRBJ2-7, with D perhaps matching TRBD2 (6 bases). Looked up from germline, CDR1 is PRHDT and CDR2 is FYEKMQ (reference sequence). The germline V and J ends were trimmed by 5 bases and 2 bases, with 16 bases remaining between them. This CDR3 has 15 amino acids.